These 9 T cell receptor beta chains originate from one sample sequenced in a study of blood T cell repertoires in COVID-19. Generated by immunoSEQ multiplex PCR, the TCRdb table keeps only in-frame clones and is missing some. The sample lists some 220,000 clones; roughly 80% were seen once. The sample was peripheral blood. The receptors originated from a woman aged 65 to 85 with acute or convalescent COVID-19.

This clone was observed at least ten times. V and J are TRBV5-1 and TRBJ1-1; D unclear. Germline CDR1 and CDR2: SGHRS and YFSETQ. V shed 4 bases and J shed 5 bases, with 18 bases lying between them. The CDR3 is made up of 15 amino acids. The CDR3 bases are TGCGCCAGCAGCCAGCAAGGCAGAAGGAGTACTGAAGCTTTCTTT. It encodes CASSQQGRRSTEAFF.

J is TRBJ2-5 and V is TRBV2; no reliable D call. Germline CDR1 and CDR2: SNHLY and FYNNEI. V was shortened by 3 bases and J by 3 bases, with 8 bases between the two germline ends. The CDR3 covers 13 residues. The CDR3, as DNA: TGTGCCAGCAGTGATAGCTTCGAAGAGACCCAGTACTTC. As protein: CASSDSFEETQYF.

The V and J genes are TRBV5-8 and TRBJ1-6; no definite D call. The CDR3 covers 16 residues. V lost 1 base to trimming and J lost 0 bases, with 8 bases between them. Per germline, CDR1 SGHTS and CDR2 YDEGEE. The CDR3 region is CASSLFRSSYNSPLHF. The CDR3 DNA reads TGTGCCAGCAGCTTGTTTAGGAGCTCCTATAATTCACCCCTCCACTTT.

This clone has only a few counts. The chain employs TRBV4-1 and TRBJ1-2; D might be TRBD1 (5 bases). There are 14 residues in the CDR3. V lost 4 bases, J lost 5 bases, and 14 bases lay in between. Germline-derived CDR1 and CDR2 are MGHRA and YSYEKL. The CDR3: CASSLEGTAYGYTF. Written as DNA, the CDR3 is TGCGCCAGCAGCCTCGAGGGGACTGCGTATGGCTACACCTTC.

This chain connects TRBV19 to TRBJ2-3, with 8 bases identical to TRBD1. The ends lost 5 bases at V and 4 bases at J; junction bases unmatched: 5. The CDR3 has 14 amino acids. Germline values: CDR1 LNHDA, CDR2 SQIVND (reference sequence). The CDR3 coding sequence is TGTGCCAGTAGTTTGGCAGGGGGCGCAGATACGCAGTATTTT. This codes for CASSLAGGADTQYF.

The table lists this clone with a few counts. V and J are TRBV5-1 and TRBJ1-2; 8 bases line up with TRBD1. V lost 0 bases and J lost 6; bases outside the gene matches: 10. The CDR3 runs 16 residues. CDR1 and CDR2 (germline): SGHRS, YFSETQ. CDR3 in DNA: TGCGCCAGCAGCTTGGGACCTACTGACAGGGGCCATGGCTACACCTTC. Encoded protein: CASSLGPTDRGHGYTF.

The rearrangement uses TRBV3-1 (or the pseudogene TRBV3-2) and TRBJ1-2; a weak D match, TRBD1 (6 bases). The CDR3 is 14 amino acids. V gave up 5 bases and J gave up 0 bases, with 10 bases separating them. Germline-derived CDR1 and CDR2 are LGHDT and YNNKEL (reference sequence). CDR3 nucleotide sequence: TGTGCCAGCAGCTACAGGGTAGCTAACTATGGCTACACCTTC. It encodes CASSYRVANYGYTF.

This clone turned up a few times. In nucleotides, the CDR3 is TGTGCCAGCAGCCCCCCGGGACAGCAAAACATTCAGTACTTC. Amino acid sequence: CASSPPGQQNIQYF. V gene TRBV9 combines with J gene TRBJ2-4, with TRBD1 identical over 7 bases. The CDR3 length is 14 residues. After removal of 4 bases from V and 5 bases from J, the junction contained 6 bases not matched to a gene. Germline V gene data show CDR1 as SGDLS and CDR2 as YYNGEE.

V gene TRBV2 combines with J gene TRBJ1-3; TRBD1 might be the D (5 bases). Per germline, CDR1 SNHLY and CDR2 FYNNEI. The CDR3 is made up of 16 amino acids. V shed 6 bases and J shed 0 bases, with 15 bases lying between them. The CDR3 loop reads CASSLLKGYSGNTIYF. CDR3 nucleotide sequence: TGTGCCAGCAGCCTCCTCAAGGGGTACTCTGGAAACACCATATATTTT.